Following are 2 T cell receptor beta chains from one sample sequenced in a study of T cell changes during pregnancy in multiple sclerosis. The protocol was immunoSEQ multiplex PCR, while the TCRdb copy is restricted to in-frame clones and leaves out a portion. The sample lists about 31,000 clones; approximately 90% were seen once. Sequenced here: CD8+ T cells from peripheral blood mononuclear cells, sampled in the second trimester of pregnancy. The origin of the receptors is a female donor with multiple sclerosis, enrolled in a pregnancy study.

This clone was detected only once. This chain uses TRBV6-5 with TRBJ2-1; the D gene is possibly TRBD1 (6 bases). CDR1 and CDR2 from the germline V gene are MNHEY and SVGAGI. CDR3 size: 15 residues. V was shortened by 0 bases and J by 6 bases, with 12 bases between the two germline ends. In nucleotides, the CDR3 is TGTGCCAGCAGTTACTCGAGCAGGGGCGGCAATGAGCAGTTCTTC. Amino acids: CASSYSSRGGNEQFF.

A note on this clone: Sequence at one end of the junction differs from germline and may be a read error. The rearrangement links TRBV4-3 to TRBJ2-1; 9 positions match TRBD2. The length of the CDR3 is 15 residues. Germline V gene data show CDR1 as LGHNA and CDR2 as YSLEER. This chain's CDR3 is CASSQVVAGDNEQFF. The CDR3 nucleotides are TGCGCCAGCAGCCAAGTTGTAGCGGGAGACAACGAGCAGTTCTTC.